The rows below give T cell receptor beta chains drawn from one sample of a study of persistence of HIV-infected CD4 T cells. No antigen has been identified for these receptors. Profiling relied on immunoSEQ multiplex PCR, and the TCRdb table lists in-frame clones only, not all of them. The sample shows around 48,000 clones, around 75% of them seen only once. The input for sequencing was CD4+ T cells sorted from PBMCs after roughly 19-hour stimulation, taken from a patient who received antiretroviral therapy. These receptors were taken from an adult man with HIV who was CMV-seropositive. The CDR3 runs from the conserved cysteine through the conserved F or W.

j_gene,v_gene,CDR3aa
TRBJ1-2,TRBV14,CASSRPPPGTGTTNYGYTF
TRBJ2-5,TRBV5-1,CASTFRQGETQYF
TRBJ1-1,TRBV27,CASRESGGTEAFF
TRBJ1-4,TRBV15,CATSRVVFNEKLFF
TRBJ1-1,TRBV5-4,CASSFTGTGNTEAFF
TRBJ2-1,TRBV20-1,CSASVTAYNEQFF
TRBJ1-1,TRBV19,CASSPRRVNTEAFF
TRBJ1-2,TRBV19,CASSIERGGYTF
TRBJ1-4,TRBV19,CASKGTTNEKLFF
TRBJ1-2,TRBV28,CASSKEANYGYTF
TRBJ1-5,TRBV6-2/TRBV6-3,CASSQDRGRNQPQHF
TRBJ2-7,TRBV6-1,CASSEWGQGYEQYF
TRBJ1-2,TRBV27,CASSRTGPNYGYTF
TRBJ2-7,TRBV7-2,CASSLTSGKDYEQYF
TRBJ1-5,TRBV29-1,CSVEISSNQPQHF